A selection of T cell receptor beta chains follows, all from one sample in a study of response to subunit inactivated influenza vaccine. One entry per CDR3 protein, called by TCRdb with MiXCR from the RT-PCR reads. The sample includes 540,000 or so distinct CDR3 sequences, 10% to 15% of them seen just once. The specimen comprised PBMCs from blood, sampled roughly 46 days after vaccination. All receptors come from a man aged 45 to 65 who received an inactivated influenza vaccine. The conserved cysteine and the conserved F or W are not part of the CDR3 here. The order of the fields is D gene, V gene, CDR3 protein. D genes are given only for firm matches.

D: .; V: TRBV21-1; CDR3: ASSKAGEIYEQY
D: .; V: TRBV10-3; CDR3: AISANIYKSSGANVLT
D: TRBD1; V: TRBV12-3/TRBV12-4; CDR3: ASSRDLGQGSGANVLT
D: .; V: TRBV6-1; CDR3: ASSITPPEWSTDTQY
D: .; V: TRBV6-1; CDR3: ASSRFKISNQPQH
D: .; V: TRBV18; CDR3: ASLPPMAQGNEQF
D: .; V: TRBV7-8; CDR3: ASSLEPASYEQY
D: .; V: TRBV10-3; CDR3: AISEGGRPGDTQY
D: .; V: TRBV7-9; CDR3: ASSRRGIQDTQY
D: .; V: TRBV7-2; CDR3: ASGISYEQY
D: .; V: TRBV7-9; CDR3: ASSLGAGKPEQY
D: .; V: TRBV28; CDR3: ASSQIGSSYEQY
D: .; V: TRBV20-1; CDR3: SARVNTEAF
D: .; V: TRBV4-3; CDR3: ASSQDVHVLAPF
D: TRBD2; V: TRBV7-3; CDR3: ASSLGTSLSGEQF
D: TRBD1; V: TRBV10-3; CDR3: AIGKTGNAYNEQF
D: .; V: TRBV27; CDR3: ASSLYSTNEKLF
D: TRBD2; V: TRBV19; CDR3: ASSIPRGRESTDTQY
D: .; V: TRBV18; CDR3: ASSPQETYGYT
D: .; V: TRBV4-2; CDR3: ASSRLVGTNEKLF
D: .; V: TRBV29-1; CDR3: SVEVHLDSSDTQY
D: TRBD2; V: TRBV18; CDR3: ASSPRSGGYLYEQY
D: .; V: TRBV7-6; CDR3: ASSLALSGASYNEQF
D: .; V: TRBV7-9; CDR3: ASSLGGPGNEQF
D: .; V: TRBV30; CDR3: AWSRSGSREEQY
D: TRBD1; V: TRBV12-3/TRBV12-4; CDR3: ASRLGQTEQY
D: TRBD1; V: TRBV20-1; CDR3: SARGRGINTEAF
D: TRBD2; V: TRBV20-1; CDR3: SATTSGGPRTNEQY
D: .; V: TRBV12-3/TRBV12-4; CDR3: ASSWLGNQPQH
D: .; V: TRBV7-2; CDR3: ASSLVASYEQY
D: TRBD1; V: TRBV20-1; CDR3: SAPHRGQGTEAF
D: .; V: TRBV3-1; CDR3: ASSHSGTRRYEQY
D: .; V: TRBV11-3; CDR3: ASSLSSGTDTQY
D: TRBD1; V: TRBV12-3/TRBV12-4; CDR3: ASSLGGSAKNIQY
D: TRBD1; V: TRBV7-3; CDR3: ASSPTGTGNTIY
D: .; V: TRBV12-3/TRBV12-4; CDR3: ASSRAGTEAF
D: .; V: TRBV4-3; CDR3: ASSHQGSETQY
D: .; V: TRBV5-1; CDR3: ASSLESGYT
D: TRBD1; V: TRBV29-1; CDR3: SDRQGIADTQY
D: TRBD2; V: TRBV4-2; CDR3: ASSQDPSSGGTDTQY
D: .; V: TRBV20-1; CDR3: SATPGGPKETQY
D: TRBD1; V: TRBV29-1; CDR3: SVDRKSTGVSTEAF